The T cell receptor beta chain described here comes from a study of cytomegalovirus exposure and HLA in healthy donors. Study in general: HLA-typed donors were the source of about 85 million unique TCRs, which an early data release held.

Primers: 60 Vbeta forward and 13 Jbeta reverse. The assay was immunoSEQ multiplex PCR, and TCRdb's table has in-frame clones only and misses some. The sample records about 200,000 clones, almost 80% being singletons. The germline V gene has CDR1 LNHDA and CDR2 SQIVND (reference sequence). V lost 2 bases and J lost 3, with 13 bases in between. This CDR3 has 15 amino acids. The TCR was taken from a young man in good health and CMV-seronegative. The sequenced sample consisted of PBMCs. The chain couples TRBV19 to TRBJ1-1; D is ambiguous. As DNA, the CDR3 is TGTGCCAGTAGTATATTAGAGGGCCTACACACTGAAGCTTTCTTT. Translating gives CASSILEGLHTEAFF.